This TCR beta chain was obtained from a study of CD8+CD57+ T cells in acquired aplastic anemia. Study summary: The study obtained an average of around 2.9 ug of DNA from sorted CD4+ and CD8+ cells.

Germline assignment: CDR1 SGHRS and CDR2 YFSETQ. The CDR3 contains 14 residues. Trimming took off 4 bases at V and 6 bases at J, with 16 bases between the two ends. Whoever was chosen for sequencing had shown CD8+CD57+ cell expansion by flow cytometry. It was genomic DNA that served as the template for profiling TCR beta VDJ and CDR3. TCRdb used MiXCR to reprocess the reads, holding one entry per CDR3 protein. The repertoire includes 150,000 or so distinct CDR3 sequences, around half of them detected once, and roughly 1.2% sits in the top ten. The specimen was sorted CD4+, CD8+, or CD8+CD57+ T cells (not recorded which) from PBMCs. This TCR was sampled from a human donor with aplastic anemia. This chain connects TRBV5-1 to TRBJ1-2; TRBD1 might be the D (6 bases). The CDR3 sequence is CASSAQGFGNGYTF. The CDR3 DNA reads TGCGCCAGCAGCGCACAGGGATTCGGGAATGGCTACACCTTC.